This T cell receptor (beta chain) appears in the sequencing data of a study of blood T cell repertoires in COVID-19. Trimming removed 3 bases from V and 4 bases from J; junction bases left unmatched: 0. The germline V gene encodes CDR1 SGHNT and CDR2 YENEEA. The length of the CDR3 is 16 residues. TCRdb's copy holds only in-frame clones and misses some; the assay was immunoSEQ multiplex PCR. The sample records about 83,000 clones, under 80% being singletons. The clonotype comes from a woman of 80 years or more with active or convalescent COVID-19. V is TRBV11-3 and J is TRBJ2-1, with TRBD2 identical over 16 bases. Material: peripheral blood. The chain's CDR3 is CASSLGLAGGYNEQFF. The CDR3 DNA sequence: TGTGCCAGCAGCTTGGGACTAGCGGGGGGGTACAATGAGCAGTTCTTC.